What follows are 7 T cell receptor beta chains derived from one specimen sequenced in a study of shared clonotypes between healthy human individuals. Profiling relied on immunoSEQ multiplex PCR, and the TCRdb table lists in-frame clones only, not all of them. The sample has some 2,100,000 clones, 95% seen once. The sample comprised naive CD4+ T cells sorted from blood. The subset was: CD45RA+ positively selected. Receptors originate from a young man in good health.

V gene TRBV6-5 combines with J gene TRBJ1-1; TRBD1 is a possible D gene (5 bases). Germline-derived CDR1 and CDR2 are MNHEY and SVGAGI. The ends were cut back, 6 bases at V and 8 bases at J, with 16 bases in the middle. This CDR3 has 13 residues. CDR3: CASSRGRDGEAFF. CDR3 in DNA: TGTGCCAGCAGCCGGGGACGGGACGGCGAAGCTTTCTTT.

The J gene is TRBJ2-3, the V gene TRBV30; D uncertain. Germline assignment: CDR1 GTSNPN and CDR2 SVGIG (reference sequence). Trimming shortened V by 3 bases and J by 0 bases, and 4 bases separated the two germline ends. The CDR3 is 12 residues long. The DNA for the CDR3 is TGTGCCTGGAGACAGAGCACAGATACGCAGTATTTT. This codes for CAWRQSTDTQYF.

This clone has just one count. The J gene is TRBJ1-1, the V gene TRBV5-6, with D possibly TRBD1 on 5 matching bases. V dropped 4 bases and J dropped 11 bases, with 18 bases sitting between them. Germline V lookup: CDR1 SGHDT, CDR2 YYEEEE. The CDR3 consists of 13 residues. CDR3 nucleotide sequence: TGTGCCAGCAGCCTTCAGGGTTCCCTGGCTGCTTTCTTT. It is translated as CASSLQGSLAAFF.

The chain combines TRBV5-6 with TRBJ2-7; D gene ambiguous. Germline V lookup: CDR1 SGHDT, CDR2 YYEEEE. CDR3 length: 13 residues. The ends were cut back, 1 base at V and 1 base at J, with 6 bases in the middle. CDR3 amino acids: CASSLLDSYEQYF. The CDR3 bases are TGTGCCAGCAGCTTGCTGGATTCCTACGAGCAGTACTTC.

The CDR3 DNA reads TGCGCCAGCAGCCAAAAGGTAGACAGGGGGTCTGGGGCCAACGTCCTGACTTTC. Translating gives CASSQKVDRGSGANVLTF. The V and J genes are TRBV4-3 and TRBJ2-6; 9 bases line up with TRBD1. Germline assignment: CDR1 LGHNA and CDR2 YSLEER. V dropped 2 bases and J dropped 1; count of bases not matched to a gene: 6. The CDR3 totals 18 residues.

The chain employs TRBV2 and TRBJ2-4; D is perhaps TRBD1 (5 bases). Trimming took 2 bases from V and 6 from J, leaving 11 bases between them. Germline CDR1 reads SNHLY; CDR2 reads FYNNEI. This CDR3 contains 14 residues. The DNA of the CDR3 is TGTGCCAGCAGTGAATTTCAGGGTCGAAACATTCAGTACTTC. Protein sequence: CASSEFQGRNIQYF.

This chain joins TRBV7-2 and TRBJ2-1, with 7 bases identical to TRBD1. The CDR3 is 15 residues long. The V segment lost 4 bases and the J segment 6 bases; nucleotides outside the gene matches: 9. Germline-derived CDR1 and CDR2 are SGHTA and FQGNSA. The CDR3 loop is CASSSTGKGSNEQFF. The CDR3 bases are TGTGCCAGCAGCTCGACAGGGAAGGGCTCCAATGAGCAGTTCTTC.